This T cell receptor beta chain appears in the sequencing data of a study of shared clonotypes between healthy human individuals. Across the whole study: Donors consisted of two women and a few men between 18 and 49.

Study results and limitations: Sampling covered nothing but blood. Tissue TCR repertoires likely differ from those found in blood. Clonotype sharing across several donors was observed for 4% to 6.5% of naive CD4 clonotypes.

In the authors' methods: ImmunoSEQ gave junction-only sequences without quality scores, so filtering differed. Profiled with immunoSEQ multiplex PCR; TCRdb holds only in-frame clones, not every one. D and trimming were read from the DNA, whereas the V and J calls and clone size are those reported in that table. Of about 960,000 clones listed, about three quarters are singletons. Comment on this clone: No antigen is known for it.

V was cut by 0 bases and J by 9 bases, with 18 bases left in between. Germline V gives CDR1 MNHEY, CDR2 SVGAGI. This CDR3 spans 15 amino acids. Material for sequencing was memory CD4+ T cells sorted from blood. This sample's subset: CD45RA-negative fraction. This sequence originates from a man aged 18 to 30 in good health. This chain connects TRBV6-5 to TRBJ2-7; D is perhaps TRBD2 (6 bases). DNA for the CDR3: TGTGCCAGCAGTTACTCGGAGGGAGCGGCATTAGGGCAGTACTTC. It yields the protein CASSYSEGAALGQYF.